What follows are 20 T cell receptor beta chains derived from one specimen sequenced in a study of T cells in Graves' hyperthyroidism and ophthalmopathy. RNA transcripts gave rise to amplified TCR beta CDR3 regions. Primed by the HTBI set, a first-round RT-PCR was run on the TCR CDR3. Via MiXCR, TCRdb re-called the multiplex PCR reads, giving one row per CDR3 protein. The sample has around 340,000 distinct CDR3 sequences, about 21% seen once; the top ten hold 50%. The sequenced material came from blood. These receptors were collected from a woman in her forties or fifties with Graves' hyperthyroidism.

This clonotype was picked up a small number of times. The V and J genes are TRBV6-1 and TRBJ1-1, with D maybe TRBD1 (5 bases). This CDR3 has 14 residues. CDR1 and CDR2 from the germline V gene are MNHNS and SASEGT. Trimming took 8 bases from V and 1 from J, leaving 14 bases between them. The CDR3 sequence is CASHSGLANTEAFF. The CDR3 DNA reads TGTGCCAGCCACTCGGGGCTTGCGAACACTGAAGCTTTCTTT.

This clonotype was seen many times. The gene calls are TRBV27 and TRBJ2-7; the match to TRBD1 covers 8 bases. Germline V CDR1 and CDR2: MNHEY, SMNVEV (reference sequence). This CDR3 spans 18 amino acids. V lost 5 bases, J lost 4 bases, and 19 bases stayed unmatched. CDR3: CASSGWDLAGTGGYEQYF. The CDR3 DNA is TGTGCCAGCAGTGGTTGGGATCTCGCCGGGACAGGAGGTTACGAGCAGTACTTC.

Ten or more counts support this clonotype. The chain carries TRBV6-2 or TRBV6-3 and TRBJ2-7; 8 nucleotides line up with TRBD2. The germline V gene has CDR1 MNHEY and CDR2 SVGEGT. The CDR3 covers 14 residues. The V and J ends lost 2 bases and 2 bases, in that order; junction bases with no gene match: 2. DNA for the CDR3: TGTGCCAGCAGTTACACGGGACTAGCCTACGAGCAGTACTTC. Protein sequence: CASSYTGLAYEQYF.

The genes are TRBV5-1 and TRBJ2-3, with 14 bases identical to TRBD2. CDR3 length equals 16 residues. The ends lost 4 bases at V and 4 bases at J; junction bases unmatched: 5. CDR1 is SGHRS, CDR2 YFSETQ, per germline. The CDR3 region is CASSAGLAGVADTQYF. In DNA, the CDR3 is TGCGCCAGCAGCGCGGGACTAGCGGGAGTTGCAGATACGCAGTATTTT. The full variable domain, in which reference TRBV5-1 and TRBJ2-3 provide the parts outside the CDR3, is KAGVTQTPRYLIKTRGQQVTLSCSPISGHRSVSWYQQTPGQGLQFLFEYFSETQRNKGNFPGRFSGRQFSNSRSEMNVSTLELGDSALYLCASSAGLAGVADTQYFGPGTRLTVL.

The table lists this clonotype with many counts. V gene TRBV28 combines with J gene TRBJ1-1; no firm D call. This CDR3 is 15 amino acids long. Trimming shortened V by 6 bases and J by 2 bases, and 16 bases separated the two germline ends. Germline V gene data show CDR1 as MDHEN and CDR2 as SYDVKM. In DNA, the CDR3 is TGTGCCAGCAGCCCCCCCGGCAGGCCCAACACTGAAGCTTTCTTT. It yields the protein CASSPPGRPNTEAFF.

The chain uses TRBV20-1 and TRBJ1-2, with TRBD1 matching 7 bases. This CDR3 is 12 amino acids long. CDR1 and CDR2 from the germline V gene are DFQATT and SNEGSKA (reference sequence). The V gene end was trimmed by 6 bases and the J gene end by 6 bases; junction bases not matched to a gene: 7. The CDR3 spells CSAASDRDGYTF. DNA of the CDR3: TGCAGTGCCGCCTCAGACAGGGATGGCTACACCTTC.

This clonotype turned up a few times. This sequence joins TRBV6-4 and TRBJ1-2; TRBD1 aligns across 10 bases. Germline CDR1 MRHNA, CDR2 SNTAGT. The length of the CDR3 is 14 residues. The V and J ends lost 7 bases and 6 bases, in that order; junction bases with no gene match: 8. DNA for the CDR3: TGTGCCAGCAAAACGACAGGGGGCGCTAATGGCTACACCTTC. Encoded protein: CASKTTGGANGYTF.

V usage is TRBV7-9 and J usage is TRBJ2-5; D remains ambiguous. This CDR3 spans 16 amino acids. V was shortened by 5 bases and J by 4 bases, with 20 bases between the two germline ends. Germline V gene data show CDR1 as SEHNR and CDR2 as FQNEAQ (reference sequence). The CDR3 DNA sequence: TGTGCCAGCAGCCCCCCGCCCGGACGCCCCAGAGAGACCCAGTACTTC. Residues: CASSPPPGRPRETQYF.

This clonotype was detected only a few times. The J gene is TRBJ1-4, the V gene TRBV6-1; D gene unclear. This CDR3 has 13 amino acids. Germline CDR1 MNHNS, CDR2 SASEGT. V was pared by 7 bases and J by 2 bases, with 8 bases between. The CDR3 here is CASNGFTNEKLFF. The CDR3 nucleotides read TGTGCCAGCAACGGATTCACTAATGAAAAACTGTTTTTT.

V gene TRBV15 combines with J gene TRBJ2-7, with TRBD2 matching over 7 bases. Germline CDR1 is LNHNV and CDR2 is YYDKDF (reference sequence). The CDR3 length is 13 residues. V shed 9 bases, J shed 0 bases, and the junction held 5 bases outside the gene matches. The CDR3 sequence is CATSGTTSYEQYF. In DNA, the CDR3 is TGTGCCACGTCCGGGACTACCTCCTACGAGCAGTACTTC.

About this clonotype itself: A clone one base away is much larger, so this may be a read error. The CDR3 DNA reads TGTGCCAGCAGTTACGGAGCGGGAGGAGTCCAGTATTTT. It yields the protein CASSYGAGGVQYF. The chain has TRBV6-5 and TRBJ2-3; 9 bases map to TRBD2. Unmatched junction bases numbered 6, after V lost 2 bases and J lost 12 bases. CDR1 is MNHEY and CDR2 is SVGAGI in the germline V gene. The CDR3 runs 13 residues.

This clonotype was detected only a few times. The chain joins TRBV20-1 to TRBJ1-2; D unresolved. This CDR3 comprises 16 residues. Germline loops: CDR1 DFQATT, CDR2 SNEGSKA (reference sequence). Trimming cost V 3 bases and J 4 bases, with 21 bases left between them. CDR3 protein: CSASPPASGGSYGYTF. The CDR3 DNA reads as TGCAGTGCTAGCCCGCCAGCCTCGGGTGGGAGCTATGGCTACACCTTC.

V gene TRBV19 combines with J gene TRBJ2-2, with D tentatively TRBD1 or TRBD2 (6 bases each). The germline V gene encodes CDR1 LNHDA and CDR2 SQIVND (reference sequence). V lost 11 bases to trimming and J lost 4 bases, with 11 bases between them. This CDR3 spans 12 amino acids. The CDR3 region has the DNA TGTGCCGGGGGGCATATCACCGGGGAGCTGTTTTTT. It codes for CAGGHITGELFF.

In DNA, the CDR3 is TGCGCCAGCACCAACGAGGCAGGGAGAACTGAAGCTTTCTTT. Amino acid sequence: CASTNEAGRTEAFF. This rearrangement joins TRBV5-1 to TRBJ1-1; TRBD1 is a possible D gene (5 bases). The V end was cut by 6 bases, the J end by 5 bases, with 17 bases between. CDR1 SGHRS and CDR2 YFSETQ come from the germline V gene. This CDR3 spans 14 amino acids.

V and J are TRBV5-5 and TRBJ2-1; D is perhaps TRBD1 (6 bases). Per germline, CDR1 SGHKS and CDR2 YYEKEE (reference sequence). V dropped 3 bases and J dropped 5 bases, with 15 bases sitting between them. The CDR3 is 15 amino acids. CDR3 DNA sequence: TGTGCCAGCAGCTCGGGGACACACCCAAACAATGAGCAGTTCTTC. This encodes CASSSGTHPNNEQFF. The full variable domain, completed using reference TRBV5-5 and TRBJ2-1, is DAGVTQSPTHLIKTRGQQVTLRCSPISGHKSVSWYQQVLGQGPQFIFQYYEKEERGRGNFPDRFSARQFPNYSSELNVNALLLGDSALYLCASSSGTHPNNEQFFGPGTRLTVL.

The J gene is TRBJ2-5, the V gene TRBV2; TRBD2 matches at 13 bases. This CDR3 is built from 17 residues. Germline CDR1 reads SNHLY; CDR2 reads FYNNEI. The V gene end was trimmed by 5 bases and the J gene end by 2 bases; junction bases not matched to a gene: 8. The CDR3 region is CASSLVGLAGPQETQYF. The CDR3, as DNA: TGTGCCAGCAGTTTAGTGGGACTAGCGGGGCCTCAAGAGACCCAGTACTTC. The full variable domain, rest sourced from reference TRBV2 and TRBJ2-5, is EPEVTQTPSHQVTQMGQEVILRCVPISNHLYFYWYRQILGQKVEFLVSFYNNEISEKSEIFDDQFSVERPDGSNFTLKIRSTKLEDSAMYFCASSLVGLAGPQETQYFGPGTRLLVL.

On this clonotype itself: A much larger clone differs by one base, so this may be a read error. Lacking the conserved final phenylalanine or tryptophan, this CDR3 likely reflects a read error. The V gene is TRBV18, the J gene TRBJ1-1; weak D call: TRBD1 (5 bases). This CDR3 is built from 15 residues. Trimming pared 3 bases from V and 4 bases from J, leaving 15 bases between. Germline lookup yields CDR1 KGHSH and CDR2 LQKENI. The CDR3 region has the DNA TGTGCCAGCTCACCTGACGCAGGGTGGGGCACTGAAGCTTTCTCT. This codes for CASSPDAGWGTEAFS.

The rearrangement joins TRBV12-3 or TRBV12-4 to TRBJ2-2; D is unresolved. The V end was cut by 4 bases, the J end by 1 base, with 7 bases between. CDR3 length equals 14 residues. The CDR3 coding sequence is TGTGCCAGCAGTTCAGAACGGAACACCGGGGAGCTGTTTTTT. This codes for CASSSERNTGELFF.

This clonotype has ten or more counts. The rearrangement uses TRBV3-1 and TRBJ2-2; 14 bases fit TRBD2. CDR1 and CDR2 (germline): LGHDT, YNNKEL (reference sequence). The length of the CDR3 is 17 residues. The J segment lost 5 bases and the V segment lost 6 bases, leaving 8 bases of the junction unmatched. CDR3 bases: TGTGCCAGCAGACGCGGGACTAGCGGGAGTAATACCGGGGAGCTGTTTTTT. It specifies CASRRGTSGSNTGELFF.

This clonotype was observed at least ten times. The CDR3 region has the DNA TGTGCCAGCAGCTTAGAGGGGACTGGATGGACCTTAGAGCAGTACTTC. Protein sequence: CASSLEGTGWTLEQYF. The chain combines TRBV11-3 with TRBJ2-7; a possible D gene is TRBD2 (6 bases). V was trimmed by 0 bases and J by 7 bases, leaving 19 bases between them. The germline V gene has CDR1 SGHNT and CDR2 YENEEA. This CDR3 is built from 16 residues.